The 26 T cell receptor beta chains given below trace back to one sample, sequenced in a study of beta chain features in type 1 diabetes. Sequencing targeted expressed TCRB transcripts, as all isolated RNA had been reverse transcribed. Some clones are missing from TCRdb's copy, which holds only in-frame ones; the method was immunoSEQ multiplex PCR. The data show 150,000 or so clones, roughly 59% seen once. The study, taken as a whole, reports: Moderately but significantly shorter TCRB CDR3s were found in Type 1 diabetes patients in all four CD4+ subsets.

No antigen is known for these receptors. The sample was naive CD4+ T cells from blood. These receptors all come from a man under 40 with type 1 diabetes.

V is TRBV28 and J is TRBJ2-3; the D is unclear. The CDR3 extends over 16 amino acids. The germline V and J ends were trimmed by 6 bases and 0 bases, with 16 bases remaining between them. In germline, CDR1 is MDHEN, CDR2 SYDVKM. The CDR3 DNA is TGTGCCAGCAGGAGGACGGCGGATTCTAGCACAGATACGCAGTATTTT. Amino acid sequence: CASRRTADSSTDTQYF.

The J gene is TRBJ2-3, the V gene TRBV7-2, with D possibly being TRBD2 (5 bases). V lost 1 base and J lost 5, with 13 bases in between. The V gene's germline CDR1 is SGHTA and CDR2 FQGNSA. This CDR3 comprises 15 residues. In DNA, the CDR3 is TGTGCCAGCAGCTTAGACGGGGTAGCCGGAGATACGCAGTATTTT. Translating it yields CASSLDGVAGDTQYF. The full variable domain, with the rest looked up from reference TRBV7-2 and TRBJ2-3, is GAGVSQSPSNKVTEKGKDVELRCDPISGHTALYWYRQSLGQGLEFLIYFQGNSAPDKSGLPSDRFSAERTGGSVSTLTIQRTQQEDSAVYLCASSLDGVAGDTQYFGPGTRLTVL.

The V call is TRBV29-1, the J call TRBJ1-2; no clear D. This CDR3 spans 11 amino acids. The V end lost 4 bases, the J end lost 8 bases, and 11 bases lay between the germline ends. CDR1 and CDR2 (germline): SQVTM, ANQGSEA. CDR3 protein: CSVGFLGGYTF. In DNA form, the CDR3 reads TGCAGCGTTGGGTTTCTGGGCGGCTACACCTTC.

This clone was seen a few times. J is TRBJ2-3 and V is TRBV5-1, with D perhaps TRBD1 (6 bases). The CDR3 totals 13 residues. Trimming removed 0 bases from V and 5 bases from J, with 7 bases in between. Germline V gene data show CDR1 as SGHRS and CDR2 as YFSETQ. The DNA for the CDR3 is TGCGCCAGCAGCTTGGCAGGGGAAGATACGCAGTATTTT. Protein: CASSLAGEDTQYF.

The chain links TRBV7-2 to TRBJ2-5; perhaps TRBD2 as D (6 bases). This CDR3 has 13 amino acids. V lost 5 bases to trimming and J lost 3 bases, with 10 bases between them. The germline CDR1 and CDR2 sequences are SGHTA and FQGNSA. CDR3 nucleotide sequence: TGTGCCAGCAGCCGGCGGGGAGAAGAGACCCAGTACTTC. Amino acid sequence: CASSRRGEETQYF. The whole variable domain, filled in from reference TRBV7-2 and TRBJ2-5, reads GAGVSQSPSNKVTEKGKDVELRCDPISGHTALYWYRQSLGQGLEFLIYFQGNSAPDKSGLPSDRFSAERTGGSVSTLTIQRTQQEDSAVYLCASSRRGEETQYFGPGTRLLVL.

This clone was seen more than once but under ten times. Here the CDR3 reads CASSGGTGANTGELFF. CDR3 in DNA: TGTGCCAGCAGCGGAGGGACAGGGGCCAACACCGGGGAGCTGTTTTTT. This chain connects TRBV9 to TRBJ2-2; 10 nucleotides match TRBD1. The CDR3 is made up of 16 amino acids. V dropped 3 bases and J dropped 2; count of bases not matched to a gene: 4. The germline V gene encodes CDR1 SGDLS and CDR2 YYNGEE.

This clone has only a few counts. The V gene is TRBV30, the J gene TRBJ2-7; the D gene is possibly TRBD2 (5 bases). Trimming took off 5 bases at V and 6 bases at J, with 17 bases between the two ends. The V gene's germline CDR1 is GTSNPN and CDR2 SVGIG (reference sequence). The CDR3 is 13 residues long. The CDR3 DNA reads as TGTGCCTGGCTAGCCCGCTTGGGCAGCGAGCAGTACTTC. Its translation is CAWLARLGSEQYF. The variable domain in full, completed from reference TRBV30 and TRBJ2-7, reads SQTIHQWPATLVQPVGSPLSLECTVEGTSNPNLYWYRQAAGRGLQLLFYSVGIGQISSEVPQNLSASRPQDRQFILSSKKLLLSDSGFYLCAWLARLGSEQYFGPGTRLTVT.

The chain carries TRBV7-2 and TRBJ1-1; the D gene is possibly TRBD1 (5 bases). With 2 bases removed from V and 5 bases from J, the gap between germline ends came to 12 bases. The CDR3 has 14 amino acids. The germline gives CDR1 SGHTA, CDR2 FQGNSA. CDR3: CASSLLDTWTEAFF. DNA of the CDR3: TGTGCCAGCAGCTTATTGGACACTTGGACTGAAGCTTTCTTT. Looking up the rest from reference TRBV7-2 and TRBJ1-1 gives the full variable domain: GAGVSQSPSNKVTEKGKDVELRCDPISGHTALYWYRQSLGQGLEFLIYFQGNSAPDKSGLPSDRFSAERTGGSVSTLTIQRTQQEDSAVYLCASSLLDTWTEAFFGQGTRLTVV.

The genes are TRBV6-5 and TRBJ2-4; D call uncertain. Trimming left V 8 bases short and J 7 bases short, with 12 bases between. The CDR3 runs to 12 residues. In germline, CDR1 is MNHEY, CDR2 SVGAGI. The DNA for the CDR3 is TGTGCCAGCGGGTACGGAGACAACATTCAGTACTTC. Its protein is CASGYGDNIQYF.

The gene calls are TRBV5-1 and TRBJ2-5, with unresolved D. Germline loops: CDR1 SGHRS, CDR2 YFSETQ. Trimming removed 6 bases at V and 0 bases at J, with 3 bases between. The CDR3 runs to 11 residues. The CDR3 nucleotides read TGCGCCAGCACGTACCAAGAGACCCAGTACTTC. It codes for CASTYQETQYF.

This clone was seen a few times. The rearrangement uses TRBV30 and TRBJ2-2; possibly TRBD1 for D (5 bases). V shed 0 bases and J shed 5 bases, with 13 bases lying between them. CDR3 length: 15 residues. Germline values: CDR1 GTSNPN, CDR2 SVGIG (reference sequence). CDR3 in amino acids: CAWSVGYRTTGELFF. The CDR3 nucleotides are TGTGCCTGGAGTGTCGGGTACAGGACAACCGGGGAGCTGTTTTTT.

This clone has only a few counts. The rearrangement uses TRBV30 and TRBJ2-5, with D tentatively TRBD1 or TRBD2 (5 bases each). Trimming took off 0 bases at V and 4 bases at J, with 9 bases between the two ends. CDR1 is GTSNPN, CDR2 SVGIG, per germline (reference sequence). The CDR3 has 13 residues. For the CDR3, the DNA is TGTGCCTGGAGTGTTGGGACCATAGAGACCCAGTACTTC. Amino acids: CAWSVGTIETQYF.

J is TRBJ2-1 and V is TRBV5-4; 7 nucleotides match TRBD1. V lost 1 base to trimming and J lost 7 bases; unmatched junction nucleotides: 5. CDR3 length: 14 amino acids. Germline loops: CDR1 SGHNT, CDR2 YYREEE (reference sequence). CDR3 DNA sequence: TGTGCCAGCAGCTTGCGGGCACAGGGGAATGAGCAGTTCTTC. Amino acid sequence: CASSLRAQGNEQFF. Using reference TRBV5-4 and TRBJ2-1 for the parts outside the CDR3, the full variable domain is ETGVTQSPTHLIKTRGQQVTLRCSSQSGHNTVSWYQQALGQGPQFIFQYYREEENGRGNFPPRFSGLQFPNYSSELNVNALELDDSALYLCASSLRAQGNEQFFGPGTRLTVL.

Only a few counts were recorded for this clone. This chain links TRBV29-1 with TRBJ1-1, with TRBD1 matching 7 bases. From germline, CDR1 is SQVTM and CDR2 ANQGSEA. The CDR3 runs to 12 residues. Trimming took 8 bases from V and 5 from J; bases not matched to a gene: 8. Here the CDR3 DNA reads TGCAGCACAAGACAGGGCTGGACTGAAGCTTTCTTT. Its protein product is CSTRQGWTEAFF.

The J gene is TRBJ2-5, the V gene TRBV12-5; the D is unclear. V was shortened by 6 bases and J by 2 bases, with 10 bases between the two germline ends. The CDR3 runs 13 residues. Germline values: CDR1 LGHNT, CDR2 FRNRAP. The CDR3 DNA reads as TGTGCTAGTGGCACTCTAGGGCAAGAGACCCAGTACTTC. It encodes CASGTLGQETQYF. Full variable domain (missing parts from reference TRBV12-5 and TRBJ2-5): DARVTQTPRHKVTEMGQEVTMRCQPILGHNTVFWYRQTMMQGLELLAYFRNRAPLDDSGMPKDRFSAEMPDATLATLKIQPSEPRDSAVYFCASGTLGQETQYFGPGTRLLVL.

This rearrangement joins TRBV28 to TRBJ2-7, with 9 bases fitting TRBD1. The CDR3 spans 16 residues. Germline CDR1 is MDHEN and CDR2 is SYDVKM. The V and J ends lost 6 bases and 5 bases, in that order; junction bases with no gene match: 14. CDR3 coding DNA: TGTGCCAGCAGGTGGTCTCCGGGACAGGGCGGGGACGAGCAGTACTTC. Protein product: CASRWSPGQGGDEQYF.

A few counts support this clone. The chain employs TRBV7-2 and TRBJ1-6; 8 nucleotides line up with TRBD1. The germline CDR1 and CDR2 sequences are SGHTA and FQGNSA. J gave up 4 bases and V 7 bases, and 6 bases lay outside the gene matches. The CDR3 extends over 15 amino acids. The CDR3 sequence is CASTGQALYNSPLHF. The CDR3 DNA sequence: TGTGCCAGCACGGGACAGGCCCTTTATAATTCACCCCTCCACTTT.

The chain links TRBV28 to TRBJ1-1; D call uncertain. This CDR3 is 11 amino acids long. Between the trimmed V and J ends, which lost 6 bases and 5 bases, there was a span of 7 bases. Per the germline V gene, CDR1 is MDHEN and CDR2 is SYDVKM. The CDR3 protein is CASSPRTEAFF. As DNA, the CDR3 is TGTGCCAGCAGCCCCCGGACTGAAGCTTTCTTT. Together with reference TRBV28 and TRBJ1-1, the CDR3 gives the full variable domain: DVKVTQSSRYLVKRTGEKVFLECVQDMDHENMFWYRQDPGLGLRLIYFSYDVKMKEKGDIPEGYSVSREKKERFSLILESASTNQTSMYLCASSPRTEAFFGQGTRLTVV.

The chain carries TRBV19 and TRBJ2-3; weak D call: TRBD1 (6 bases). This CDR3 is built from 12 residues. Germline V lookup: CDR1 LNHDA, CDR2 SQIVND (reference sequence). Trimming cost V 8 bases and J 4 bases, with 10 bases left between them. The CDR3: CASGQLADTQYF. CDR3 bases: TGTGCCAGTGGACAGCTCGCAGATACGCAGTATTTT.

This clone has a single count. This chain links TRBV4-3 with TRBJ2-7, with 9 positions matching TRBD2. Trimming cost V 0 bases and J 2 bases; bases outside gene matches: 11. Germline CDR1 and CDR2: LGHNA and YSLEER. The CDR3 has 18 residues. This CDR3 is CASSQDLPQAGGTYEQYF. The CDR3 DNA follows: TGCGCCAGCAGCCAAGACCTCCCCCAAGCGGGGGGTACCTACGAGCAGTACTTC.

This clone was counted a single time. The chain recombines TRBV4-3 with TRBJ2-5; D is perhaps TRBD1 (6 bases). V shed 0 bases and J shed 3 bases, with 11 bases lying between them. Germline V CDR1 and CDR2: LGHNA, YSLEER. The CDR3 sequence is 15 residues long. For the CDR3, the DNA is TGCGCCAGCAGCCAAGACAGGGGATTCGAAGAGACCCAGTACTTC. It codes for CASSQDRGFEETQYF.

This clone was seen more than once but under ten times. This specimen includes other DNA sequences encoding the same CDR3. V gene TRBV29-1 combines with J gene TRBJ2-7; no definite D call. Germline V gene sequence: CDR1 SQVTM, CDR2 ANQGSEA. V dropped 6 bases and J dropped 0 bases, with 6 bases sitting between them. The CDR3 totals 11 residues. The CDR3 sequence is CSVGSSYEQYF. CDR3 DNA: TGCAGCGTGGGTAGCTCCTACGAGCAGTACTTC.

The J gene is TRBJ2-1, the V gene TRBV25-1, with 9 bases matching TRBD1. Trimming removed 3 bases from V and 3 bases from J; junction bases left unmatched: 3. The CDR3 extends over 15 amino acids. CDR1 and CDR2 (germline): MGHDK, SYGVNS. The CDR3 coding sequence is TGTGCCAGCAGTGATTGGGACAGGGACTACAATGAGCAGTTCTTC. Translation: CASSDWDRDYNEQFF.

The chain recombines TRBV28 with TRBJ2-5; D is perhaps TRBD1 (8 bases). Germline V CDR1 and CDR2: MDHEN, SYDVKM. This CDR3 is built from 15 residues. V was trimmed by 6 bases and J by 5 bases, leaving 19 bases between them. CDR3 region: CASSRGEDRDETQYF. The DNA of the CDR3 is TGTGCCAGCAGCCGGGGGGAGGACAGGGATGAGACCCAGTACTTC.

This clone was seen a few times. The CDR3 here is CASSFPGRGTDTQYF. The CDR3 coding sequence is TGTGCCAGCAGCTTTCCGGGGCGGGGCACAGATACGCAGTATTTT. This rearrangement joins TRBV7-2 to TRBJ2-3, with D possibly called TRBD1 or TRBD2 (5 bases each). Germline CDR1 and CDR2: SGHTA and FQGNSA. V was shortened by 3 bases and J by 1 base, with 11 bases between the two germline ends. There are 15 residues in the CDR3.

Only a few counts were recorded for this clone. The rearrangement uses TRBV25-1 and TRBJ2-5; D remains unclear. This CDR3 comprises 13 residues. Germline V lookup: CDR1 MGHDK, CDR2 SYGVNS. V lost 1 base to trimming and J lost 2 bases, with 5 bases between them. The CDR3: CASSEWGQETQYF. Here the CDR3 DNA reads TGTGCCAGCAGTGAATGGGGACAAGAGACCCAGTACTTC.